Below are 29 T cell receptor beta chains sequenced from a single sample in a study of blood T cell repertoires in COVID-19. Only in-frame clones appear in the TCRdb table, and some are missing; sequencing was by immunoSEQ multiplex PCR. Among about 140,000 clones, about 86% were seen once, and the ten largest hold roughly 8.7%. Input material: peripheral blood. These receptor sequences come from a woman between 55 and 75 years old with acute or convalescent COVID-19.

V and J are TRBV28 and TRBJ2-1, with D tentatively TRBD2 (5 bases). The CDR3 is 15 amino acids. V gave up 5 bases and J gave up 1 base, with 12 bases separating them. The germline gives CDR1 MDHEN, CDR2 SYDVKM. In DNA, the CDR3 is TGTGCCAGCAGTCCGGACTCACGATCCTACAATGAGCAGTTCTTC. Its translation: CASSPDSRSYNEQFF.

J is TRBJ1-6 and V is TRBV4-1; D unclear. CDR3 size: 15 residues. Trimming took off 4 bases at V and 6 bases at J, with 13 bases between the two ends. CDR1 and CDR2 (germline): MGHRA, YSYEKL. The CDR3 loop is CASSRTGVANSPLHF. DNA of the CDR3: TGCGCCAGCAGCCGGACCGGGGTTGCTAATTCACCCCTCCACTTT.

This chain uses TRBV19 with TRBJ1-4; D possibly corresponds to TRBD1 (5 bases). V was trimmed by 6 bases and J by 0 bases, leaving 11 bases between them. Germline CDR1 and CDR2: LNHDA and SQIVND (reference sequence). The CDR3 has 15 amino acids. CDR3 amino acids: CASSSGGATNEKLFF. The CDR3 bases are TGTGCCAGTAGCTCGGGGGGGGCAACTAATGAAAAACTGTTTTTT. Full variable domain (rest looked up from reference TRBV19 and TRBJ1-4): DGGITQSPKYLFRKEGQNVTLSCEQNLNHDAMYWYRQDPGQGLRLIYYSQIVNDFQKGDIAEGYSVSREKKESFPLTVTSAQKNPTAFYLCASSSGGATNEKLFFGSGTQLSVL.

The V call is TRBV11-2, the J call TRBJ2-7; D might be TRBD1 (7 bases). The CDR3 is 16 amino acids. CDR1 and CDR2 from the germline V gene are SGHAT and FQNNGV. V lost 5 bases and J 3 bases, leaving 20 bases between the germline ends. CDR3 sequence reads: CASSPIGRDSHYEQYF. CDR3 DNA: TGTGCCAGCAGCCCCATAGGGCGGGACAGCCACTACGAGCAGTACTTC.

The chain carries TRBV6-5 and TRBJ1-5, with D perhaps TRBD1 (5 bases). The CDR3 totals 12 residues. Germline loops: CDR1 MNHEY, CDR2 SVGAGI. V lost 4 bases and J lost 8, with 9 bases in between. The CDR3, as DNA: TGTGCCAGCAGTTCCACCAGGGAGCCCCAGCATTTT. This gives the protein CASSSTREPQHF.

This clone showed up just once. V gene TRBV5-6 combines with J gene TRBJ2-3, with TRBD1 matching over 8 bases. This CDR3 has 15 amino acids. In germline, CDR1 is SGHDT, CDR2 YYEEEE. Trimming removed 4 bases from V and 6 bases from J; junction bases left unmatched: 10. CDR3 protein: CASSRTTGARDTQYF. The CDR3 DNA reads TGTGCCAGCAGCCGGACGACAGGGGCAAGGGATACGCAGTATTTT.

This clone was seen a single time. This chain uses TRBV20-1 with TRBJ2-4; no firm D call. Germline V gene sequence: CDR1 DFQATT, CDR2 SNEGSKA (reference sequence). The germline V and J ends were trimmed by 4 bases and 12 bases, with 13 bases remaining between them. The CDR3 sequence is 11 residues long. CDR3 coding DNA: TGCAGTGCTAATGACCCAGGCGCTCAGTACTTC. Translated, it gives CSANDPGAQYF.

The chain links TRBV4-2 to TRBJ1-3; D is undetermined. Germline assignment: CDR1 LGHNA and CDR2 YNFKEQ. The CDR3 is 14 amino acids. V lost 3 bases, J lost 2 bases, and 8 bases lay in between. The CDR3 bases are TGTGCCAGCAGCCAGGAGATAACTGGAAACACCATATATTTT. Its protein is CASSQEITGNTIYF.

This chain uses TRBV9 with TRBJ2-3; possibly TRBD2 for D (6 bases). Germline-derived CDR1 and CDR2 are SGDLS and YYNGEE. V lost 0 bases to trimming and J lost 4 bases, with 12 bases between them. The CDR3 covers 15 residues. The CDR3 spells CASSVEGLVSDTQYF. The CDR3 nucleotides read TGTGCCAGCAGCGTAGAGGGACTGGTTTCAGATACGCAGTATTTT.

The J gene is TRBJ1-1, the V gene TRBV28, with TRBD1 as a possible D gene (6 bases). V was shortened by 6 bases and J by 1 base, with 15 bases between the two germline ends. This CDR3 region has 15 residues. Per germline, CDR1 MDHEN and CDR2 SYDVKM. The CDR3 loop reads CASSGTGGSNTEAFF. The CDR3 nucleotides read TGTGCCAGCAGCGGAACGGGGGGCTCGAACACTGAAGCTTTCTTT. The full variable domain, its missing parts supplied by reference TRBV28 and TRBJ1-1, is DVKVTQSSRYLVKRTGEKVFLECVQDMDHENMFWYRQDPGLGLRLIYFSYDVKMKEKGDIPEGYSVSREKKERFSLILESASTNQTSMYLCASSGTGGSNTEAFFGQGTRLTVV.

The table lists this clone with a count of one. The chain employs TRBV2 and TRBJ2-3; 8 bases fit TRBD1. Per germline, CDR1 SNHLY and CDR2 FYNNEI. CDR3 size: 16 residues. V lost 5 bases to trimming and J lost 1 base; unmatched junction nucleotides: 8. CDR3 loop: CASSFDRGLGTDTQYF. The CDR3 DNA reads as TGTGCCAGCAGTTTCGACAGGGGTTTGGGCACAGATACGCAGTATTTT.

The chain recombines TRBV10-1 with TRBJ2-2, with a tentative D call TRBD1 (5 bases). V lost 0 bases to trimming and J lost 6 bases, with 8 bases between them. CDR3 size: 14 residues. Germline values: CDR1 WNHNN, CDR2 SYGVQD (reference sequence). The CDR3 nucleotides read TGCGCCAGCAGTGAGTCAGGGGCCGCCGGGGAGCTGTTTTTT. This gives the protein CASSESGAAGELFF.

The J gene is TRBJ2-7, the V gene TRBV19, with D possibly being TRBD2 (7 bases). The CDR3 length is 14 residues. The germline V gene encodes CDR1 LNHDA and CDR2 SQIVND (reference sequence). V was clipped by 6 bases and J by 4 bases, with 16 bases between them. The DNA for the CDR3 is TGTGCCAGTAGGACCGCGGGGGCCAGGTACGAGCAGTACTTC. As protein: CASRTAGARYEQYF.

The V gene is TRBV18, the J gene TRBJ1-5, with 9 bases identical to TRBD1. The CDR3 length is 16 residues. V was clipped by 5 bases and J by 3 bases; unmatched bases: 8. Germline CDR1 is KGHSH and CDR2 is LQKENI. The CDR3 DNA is TGTGCCAGCTCATCCACGACAGGGGGAAACAATCAGCCCCAGCATTTT. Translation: CASSSTTGGNNQPQHF.

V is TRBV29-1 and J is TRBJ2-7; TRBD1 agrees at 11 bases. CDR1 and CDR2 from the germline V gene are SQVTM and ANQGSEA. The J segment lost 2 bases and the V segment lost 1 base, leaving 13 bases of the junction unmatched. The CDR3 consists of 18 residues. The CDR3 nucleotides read TGCAGCGTTGAAGCCTCTCGTCTCGGGACAGGGGGTGCCTACGAGCAGTACTTC. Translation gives CSVEASRLGTGGAYEQYF.

The CDR3 DNA reads TGTGCCAGCAGCCGGGACAGGGTGGCAAACACCATATATTTT. Translating gives CASSRDRVANTIYF. The chain couples TRBV25-1 to TRBJ1-3, with 9 bases that match TRBD1. The germline V gene has CDR1 MGHDK and CDR2 SYGVNS. With 6 bases clipped from V and 6 bases from J, the junction kept 6 bases outside the gene matches. CDR3 length: 14 amino acids.

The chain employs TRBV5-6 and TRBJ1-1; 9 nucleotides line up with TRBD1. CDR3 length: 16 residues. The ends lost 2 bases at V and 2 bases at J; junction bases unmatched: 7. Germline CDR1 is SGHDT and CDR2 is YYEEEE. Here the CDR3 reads CASSLIPGQGNTEAFF. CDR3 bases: TGTGCCAGCAGCTTAATACCGGGACAGGGTAACACTGAAGCTTTCTTT.

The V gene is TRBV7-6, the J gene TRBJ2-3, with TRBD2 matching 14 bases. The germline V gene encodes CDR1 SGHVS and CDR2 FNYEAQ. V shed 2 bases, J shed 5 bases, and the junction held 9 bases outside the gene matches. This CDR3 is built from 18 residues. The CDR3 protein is CASSLFSGTSGGGDTQYF. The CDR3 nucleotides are TGTGCCAGCAGCTTATTTTCCGGGACTAGCGGGGGTGGAGATACGCAGTATTTT.

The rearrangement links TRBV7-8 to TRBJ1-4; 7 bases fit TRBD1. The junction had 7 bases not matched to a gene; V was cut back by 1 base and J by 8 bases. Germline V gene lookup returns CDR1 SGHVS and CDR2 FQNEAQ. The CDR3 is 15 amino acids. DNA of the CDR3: TGTGCCAGCAGCTTAGAACAGGGGCGGGTGGAAAAACTGTTTTTT. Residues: CASSLEQGRVEKLFF.

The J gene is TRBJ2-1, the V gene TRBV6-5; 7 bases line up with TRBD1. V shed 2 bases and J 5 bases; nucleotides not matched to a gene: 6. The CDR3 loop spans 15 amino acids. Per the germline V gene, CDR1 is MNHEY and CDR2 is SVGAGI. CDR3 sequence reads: CASSYEGQVNNEQFF. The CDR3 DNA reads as TGTGCCAGCAGTTACGAAGGACAGGTTAACAATGAGCAGTTCTTC.

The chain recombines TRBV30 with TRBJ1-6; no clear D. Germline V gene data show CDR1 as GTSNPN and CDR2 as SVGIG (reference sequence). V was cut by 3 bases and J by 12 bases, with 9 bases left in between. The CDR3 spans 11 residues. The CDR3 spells CAWRTGVPLHF. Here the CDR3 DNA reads TGTGCCTGGAGGACCGGAGTACCCCTCCACTTT.

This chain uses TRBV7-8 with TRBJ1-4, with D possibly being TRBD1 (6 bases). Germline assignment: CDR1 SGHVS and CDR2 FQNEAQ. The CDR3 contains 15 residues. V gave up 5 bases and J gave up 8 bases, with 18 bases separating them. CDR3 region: CASSPGQLKPEKLFF. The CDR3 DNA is TGTGCCAGCAGCCCTGGACAGTTGAAACCGGAAAAACTGTTTTTT.

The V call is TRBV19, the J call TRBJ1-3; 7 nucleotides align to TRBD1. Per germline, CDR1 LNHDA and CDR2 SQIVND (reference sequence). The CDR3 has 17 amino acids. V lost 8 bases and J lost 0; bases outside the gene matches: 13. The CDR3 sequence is CASSSRGGGASGNTIYF. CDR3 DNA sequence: TGTGCCAGTTCCTCGAGAGGAGGGGGCGCCTCTGGAAACACCATATATTTT.

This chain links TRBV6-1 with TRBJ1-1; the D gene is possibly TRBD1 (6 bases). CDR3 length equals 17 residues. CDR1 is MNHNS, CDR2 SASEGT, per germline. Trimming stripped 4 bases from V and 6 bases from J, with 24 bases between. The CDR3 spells CASSGVMGHIPGSEAFF. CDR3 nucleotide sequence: TGTGCCAGCAGTGGAGTTATGGGACACATCCCTGGGTCTGAAGCTTTCTTT.

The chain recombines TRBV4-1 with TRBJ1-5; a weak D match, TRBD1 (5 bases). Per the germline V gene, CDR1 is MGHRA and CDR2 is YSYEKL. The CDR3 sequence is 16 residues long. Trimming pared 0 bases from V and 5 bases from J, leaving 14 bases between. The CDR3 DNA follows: TGCGCCAGCAGCCAAGATCACAAGGAGGGACATCAGCCCCAGCATTTT. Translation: CASSQDHKEGHQPQHF.

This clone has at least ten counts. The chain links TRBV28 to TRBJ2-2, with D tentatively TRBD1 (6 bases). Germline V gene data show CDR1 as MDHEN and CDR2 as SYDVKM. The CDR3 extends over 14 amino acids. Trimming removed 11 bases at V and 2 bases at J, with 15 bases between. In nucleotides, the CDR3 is TGTGCCGCAGGCAAGGGGGTCAACACCGGGGAGCTGTTTTTT. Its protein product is CAAGKGVNTGELFF.

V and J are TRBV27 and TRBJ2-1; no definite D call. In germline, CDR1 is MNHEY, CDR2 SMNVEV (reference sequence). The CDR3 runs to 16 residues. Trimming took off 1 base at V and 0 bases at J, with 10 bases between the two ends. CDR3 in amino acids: CASSLYPPGSYNEQFF. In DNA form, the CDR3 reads TGTGCCAGCAGTTTATACCCCCCAGGCTCCTACAATGAGCAGTTCTTC.

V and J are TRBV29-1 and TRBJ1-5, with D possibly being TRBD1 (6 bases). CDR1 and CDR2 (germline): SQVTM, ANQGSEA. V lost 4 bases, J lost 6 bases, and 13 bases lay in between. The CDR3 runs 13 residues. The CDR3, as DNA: TGCAGCGTTGCGTCAGGGGTCGGTCAGCCCCAGCATTTT. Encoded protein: CSVASGVGQPQHF.

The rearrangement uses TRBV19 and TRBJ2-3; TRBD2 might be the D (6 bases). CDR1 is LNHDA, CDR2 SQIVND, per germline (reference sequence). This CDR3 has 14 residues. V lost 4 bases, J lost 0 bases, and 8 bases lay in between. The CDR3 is CASSSGTSTDTQYF. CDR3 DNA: TGTGCCAGTAGTAGTGGGACTAGCACAGATACGCAGTATTTT.